This TCR beta chain is from a study of blood T cell repertoires in COVID-19. Background on the study: COVID-19 samples from acute and convalescent phases originated in the United States, Italy and Spain. Sources were T cells, B-cell-depleted T cells, or PBMCs; the material itself was cDNA or gDNA.

This CDR3 region has 13 residues. Trimming removed 3 bases at V and 7 bases at J, with 12 bases between. CDR1 and CDR2 from the germline V gene are SGHVS and FQNEAQ. As originally analysed: By means of reference gene primer amplification, nucleated cell counts were estimated. The protocol was immunoSEQ multiplex PCR, while the TCRdb copy is restricted to in-frame clones and leaves out a portion. That table furnishes V, J and clone size, whereas the DNA furnished D and trimming. The sample lists 80,000 to 90,000 clones, around 88% occurring once. The chain joins TRBV7-8 to TRBJ1-2, with a tentative D call TRBD1 (5 bases). The sequence was collected from a man older than 75 with active or convalescent COVID-19. The sequencing sample was made of peripheral blood. The CDR3 DNA reads TGTGCCAGCAGCTTTGGGGGGAAGGTTGGCTACACCTTC. It encodes CASSFGGKVGYTF.